The 27 T cell receptor beta chains below all came from one sample that was sequenced in a study of blood T cell repertoires in COVID-19. Generated by immunoSEQ multiplex PCR, the TCRdb table keeps only in-frame clones and is missing some. The data contain some 88,000 clones, 75% to 85% of them singletons. Sequences were obtained from peripheral blood. The receptor set was obtained from a human donor in a cohort sampled during active COVID-19.

V is TRBV5-1 and J is TRBJ2-3, with D perhaps TRBD2 (6 bases). The ends were cut back, 0 bases at V and 4 bases at J, with 9 bases in the middle. CDR1 is SGHRS, CDR2 YFSETQ, per germline. The CDR3 is made up of 14 amino acids. The CDR3 protein is CASSLAGSADTQYF. For the CDR3, the DNA is TGCGCCAGCAGCTTGGCCGGGAGCGCAGATACGCAGTATTTT.

The genes are TRBV29-1 and TRBJ2-5; 7 bases line up with TRBD2. The CDR3 is made up of 13 amino acids. V was pared by 4 bases and J by 5 bases, with 7 bases of the junction left unmatched. Germline values: CDR1 SQVTM, CDR2 ANQGSEA. The CDR3 loop is CSVVSSGGETQYF. CDR3 bases: TGCAGCGTTGTTTCTTCGGGAGGTGAGACCCAGTACTTC.

The chain is built from TRBV11-1 and TRBJ2-5; 8 bases are shared with TRBD1. The V gene's germline CDR1 is SGHAT and CDR2 FQDESV (reference sequence). This CDR3 comprises 16 residues. V lost 1 base, J lost 4 bases, and 8 bases stayed unmatched. In DNA form, the CDR3 reads TGTGCCAGCAGCTTAGATGAGGCCACAGGGGGAGAGACCCAGTACTTC. Translating gives CASSLDEATGGETQYF.

This clone was seen a handful of times. V and J are TRBV29-1 and TRBJ2-2, with TRBD1 identical over 7 bases. CDR1 SQVTM and CDR2 ANQGSEA come from the germline V gene. This CDR3 region has 13 residues. The J segment lost 5 bases and the V segment lost 4 bases, leaving 4 bases of the junction unmatched. The CDR3 DNA sequence: TGCAGCGTTGCCCGACAGGGTACCGGGGAGCTGTTTTTT. Translating gives CSVARQGTGELFF.

In its sample, this clone was seen once. The chain carries TRBV4-1 and TRBJ2-3, with 8 bases aligning to TRBD2. The CDR3 runs to 15 residues. CDR1 is MGHRA and CDR2 is YSYEKL in the germline V gene. Germline trimming cut 6 bases from V and 2 bases from J; bases unmatched to any gene: 7. The CDR3 sequence is CASRLTSAFTDTQYF. DNA of the CDR3: TGCGCCAGCAGGCTGACTAGCGCCTTCACAGATACGCAGTATTTT.

This clone was detected only a few times. The gene calls are TRBV25-1 and TRBJ1-3; TRBD1 matches 9 bases. The germline gives CDR1 MGHDK, CDR2 SYGVNS. The CDR3 extends over 14 amino acids. V dropped 10 bases and J dropped 3; count of bases not matched to a gene: 7. The CDR3, as DNA: TGTGCCACCGAGGGACAGGGCGATGGAAACACCATATATTTT. Amino acids: CATEGQGDGNTIYF.

The rearrangement links TRBV4-2 to TRBJ2-5, with D maybe TRBD1 (5 bases). The CDR3 totals 14 residues. V lost 1 base, J lost 5 bases, and 11 bases lay in between. Germline CDR1 is LGHNA and CDR2 is YNFKEQ. CDR3 loop: CASSQGQGRETQYF. As DNA, the CDR3 is TGTGCCAGCAGCCAAGGGCAGGGTCGGGAGACCCAGTACTTC.

The chain has TRBV3-1 (or the pseudogene TRBV3-2) and TRBJ1-2, with D possibly matching TRBD1 (5 bases). V shed 0 bases and J shed 5 bases, with 13 bases lying between them. The CDR3 contains 15 residues. Germline V gene sequence: CDR1 LGHDT, CDR2 YNNKEL (reference sequence). The CDR3 here is CASSQDIGGVYGYTF. Here the CDR3 DNA reads TGTGCCAGCAGCCAAGATATCGGGGGGGTTTATGGCTACACCTTC.

This clone showed up just once. This rearrangement joins TRBV7-9 to TRBJ2-5; unclear D gene. The CDR3 consists of 14 residues. The V end was cut by 5 bases, the J end by 0 bases, with 10 bases between. In germline, CDR1 is SEHNR, CDR2 FQNEAQ (reference sequence). Here the CDR3 DNA reads TGTGCCAGCAGCCGCTCTCAGTACCAAGAGACCCAGTACTTC. It codes for CASSRSQYQETQYF.

This rearrangement joins TRBV5-3 to TRBJ2-1; the D gene is possibly TRBD2 (6 bases). TRBV5-3 is assigned to the ORF class and has an uncertain function. The length of the CDR3 is 16 residues. V gave up 4 bases and J gave up 5 bases, with 19 bases separating them. The CDR3 loop is CARSRDSQPPHNEQFF. CDR3 sequence (DNA): TGTGCCAGAAGCCGGGACTCCCAACCCCCCCACAATGAGCAGTTCTTC.

CDR3 sequence reads: CASSRWTSGQEAKNIQYF. The CDR3 nucleotides are TGCGCCAGCAGCCGTTGGACTAGCGGGCAAGAAGCCAAAAACATTCAGTACTTC. The rearrangement links TRBV4-1 to TRBJ2-4, with 11 bases lining up with TRBD2. The CDR3 contains 18 residues. Germline CDR1 MGHRA, CDR2 YSYEKL. V lost 4 bases, J lost 0 bases, and 8 bases stayed unmatched.

In regard to this clone: One end of the junction does not line up with germline, which may come from a read error. The chain joins TRBV7-3 to TRBJ2-3; 12 nucleotides line up with TRBD2. The CDR3 consists of 13 residues. Looked up from germline, CDR1 is SGHTA and CDR2 is FQGTGA. The CDR3 is CASSYETSGRRDF. The CDR3 DNA reads TGTGCCAGCAGCTATGAGACTAGCGGGAGAAGGGATTTT.

Here the CDR3 DNA reads TGTGCCAGCAGTCCGCAAGCGGAAAGCACAGATACGCAGTATTTT. It yields the protein CASSPQAESTDTQYF. The rearrangement uses TRBV6-5 and TRBJ2-3; a possible D gene is TRBD2 (5 bases). The germline gives CDR1 MNHEY, CDR2 SVGAGI. The CDR3 contains 15 residues. Trimming shortened V by 5 bases and J by 0 bases, and 12 bases separated the two germline ends.

The chain recombines TRBV7-8 with TRBJ2-7; TRBD1 might be the D (8 bases). Germline CDR1 reads SGHVS; CDR2 reads FQNEAQ. V lost 0 bases and J 2 bases, leaving 11 bases between the germline ends. The CDR3 loop spans 15 amino acids. The CDR3 sequence: CASSLAQGGTYEQYF. The CDR3 DNA reads TGTGCCAGCAGCTTAGCACAGGGGGGGACCTACGAGCAGTACTTC.

Details on this clone: At the DNA level, this CDR3 is encoded by other sequences in the same sample as well. The genes are TRBV18 and TRBJ2-1; 7 positions agree with TRBD2. The CDR3 is 14 amino acids. Germline CDR1 KGHSH, CDR2 LQKENI. The trim removed 2 bases at V and 7 bases at J, leaving 5 bases unmatched. For the CDR3, the DNA is TGTGCCAGCTCACCAGGGGGGGGAACAAATGAGCAGTTCTTC. It translates to CASSPGGGTNEQFF.

The chain has TRBV11-1 and TRBJ2-5; D uncertain. V lost 5 bases and J lost 0, with 7 bases in between. This CDR3 spans 13 amino acids. Looked up from germline, CDR1 is SGHAT and CDR2 is FQDESV (reference sequence). The CDR3 DNA follows: TGTGCCAGCAGCCTTCCGTACCAAGAGACCCAGTACTTC. Translation gives CASSLPYQETQYF.

The V gene is TRBV3-1 (or the pseudogene TRBV3-2), the J gene TRBJ2-1, with 10 bases identical to TRBD2. CDR3 length equals 15 residues. CDR1 and CDR2 from the germline V gene are LGHDT and YNNKEL (reference sequence). V shed 4 bases and J 7 bases; nucleotides not matched to a gene: 7. This chain's CDR3 is CASSPRTSGKNEQFF. The CDR3 coding sequence is TGTGCCAGCAGCCCTCGGACTAGCGGTAAGAATGAGCAGTTCTTC.

The V gene is TRBV5-1, the J gene TRBJ2-2; 7 bases align to TRBD2. Per the germline V gene, CDR1 is SGHRS and CDR2 is YFSETQ. J was trimmed by 6 bases and V by 2 bases; bases with no gene match: 10. The CDR3 is made up of 16 amino acids. CDR3 coding DNA: TGCGCCAGCAGCTTAGATGTTGCGGGAGAATCCGGGGAGCTGTTTTTT. It encodes CASSLDVAGESGELFF.

The chain joins TRBV5-1 to TRBJ2-5; 11 bases are a match to TRBD2. CDR1 SGHRS and CDR2 YFSETQ come from the germline V gene. With V trimmed by 4 bases and J by 3 bases, 8 bases remained unmatched. The CDR3 length is 16 residues. In nucleotides, the CDR3 is TGCGCCAGCAGCAGAACTAGCGGGAGATGGGAAGAGACCCAGTACTTC. It specifies CASSRTSGRWEETQYF.

The chain is built from TRBV18 and TRBJ1-2, with 7 positions matching TRBD1. From germline, CDR1 is KGHSH and CDR2 LQKENI. V lost 1 base, J lost 8 bases, and 7 bases stayed unmatched. This CDR3 has 14 residues. CDR3 region: CASSPRRQGEGYTF. CDR3 DNA sequence: TGTGCCAGCTCACCACGTCGACAGGGCGAGGGCTACACCTTC.

The CDR3 loop is CASSYRTSGYEQYF. CDR3 nucleotide sequence: TGTGCCAGCAGCTACCGGACTAGCGGCTACGAGCAGTACTTC. The chain links TRBV5-4 to TRBJ2-7; 10 bases are a match to TRBD2. Trimming took 3 bases from V and 3 from J; bases not matched to a gene: 3. Germline CDR1 is SGHNT and CDR2 is YYREEE (reference sequence). This CDR3 has 14 residues.

The chain recombines TRBV5-5 with TRBJ1-5, with D possibly being TRBD1 (5 bases). V was shortened by 0 bases and J by 1 base, with 11 bases between the two germline ends. Germline V gives CDR1 SGHKS, CDR2 YYEKEE (reference sequence). The CDR3 is 16 residues long. CDR3 loop: CASSLDPGLSNQPQHF. The CDR3, as DNA: TGTGCCAGCAGCTTGGACCCGGGACTCAGCAATCAGCCCCAGCATTTT.

This clone was seen just once. V is TRBV6-5 and J is TRBJ2-7, with 10 bases that match TRBD1. Trimming removed 8 bases from V and 3 bases from J; junction bases left unmatched: 1. Germline assignment: CDR1 MNHEY and CDR2 SVGAGI. The CDR3 sequence is 12 residues long. Here the CDR3 reads CASGTGVYEQYF. The CDR3 DNA sequence: TGTGCCAGCGGGACAGGGGTCTACGAGCAGTACTTC.

The J gene is TRBJ2-3, the V gene TRBV19; possible D gene TRBD1, 7 bases. The CDR3 extends over 13 amino acids. Trimming removed 8 bases at V and 2 bases at J, with 11 bases between. Germline-derived CDR1 and CDR2 are LNHDA and SQIVND (reference sequence). The CDR3 loop is CASGGTATDTQYF. CDR3 DNA sequence: TGTGCCAGTGGCGGGACAGCCACAGATACGCAGTATTTT.

This rearrangement joins TRBV19 to TRBJ2-1; 8 bases map to TRBD2. Germline V gives CDR1 LNHDA, CDR2 SQIVND (reference sequence). The CDR3 consists of 16 residues. Trimming cost V 7 bases and J 0 bases; bases outside gene matches: 8. CDR3 bases: TGTGCCAGTACTCGGGAGGGAGGTAGCTCCTACAATGAGCAGTTCTTC. Translation: CASTREGGSSYNEQFF.

This chain connects TRBV5-1 to TRBJ2-7; the D gene is possibly TRBD2 (6 bases). The CDR3 sequence is 14 residues long. Germline V gene lookup returns CDR1 SGHRS and CDR2 YFSETQ. Trimming cost V 2 bases and J 2 bases, with 11 bases left between them. The CDR3 spells CASSLGDSPYEQYF. CDR3 DNA sequence: TGCGCCAGCAGCTTAGGGGACTCCCCCTACGAGCAGTACTTC.

This clone was seen a single time. The chain carries TRBV27 and TRBJ2-1; possible D gene TRBD1, 5 bases. Per the germline V gene, CDR1 is MNHEY and CDR2 is SMNVEV (reference sequence). Trimming cost V 8 bases and J 4 bases, with 21 bases left between them. The CDR3 length is 16 residues. In DNA form, the CDR3 reads TGTGCCAGCCTAAGGACCGCGGTGGGGCTTTACAATGAGCAGTTCTTC. Protein product: CASLRTAVGLYNEQFF.